This T cell receptor (beta chain) was sequenced in a study of blood T cells in healthy people across ages. Study-level findings and limits: CMV status of donors was unknown, possibly confounding expanded clonotype changes.

This clonotype appeared a few times. Its antigen is unknown. The authors ran a second PCR of about 7 to 12 cycles using a sample-barcoded 5' primer and a J-beta primer mix. TCRdb itself ran the 5' RACE reads through MiXCR, one entry per CDR3 protein. Found here are about 840,000 distinct CDR3 sequences, 29% of them singletons; the top ten hold roughly 10%. The ends lost 6 bases at V and 0 bases at J; junction bases unmatched: 13. This CDR3 spans 18 amino acids. Germline V gives CDR1 MNHEY, CDR2 SMNVEV (reference sequence). These data are also associated with another study on T cells of mothers and their children. That work contributes: Related mother-child pairs shared marginally more repertoire than unrelated pairs, though not significantly.

This sequence joins TRBV27 and TRBJ2-3, with 9 bases identical to TRBD2. The source of this sequence is a woman in her 40s in good health. Sequencing was carried out using blood. In nucleotides, the CDR3 is TGTGCCAGCAGACCGAGACTAGCGGTTAGACCTAGCACAGATACGCAGTATTTT. It codes for CASRPRLAVRPSTDTQYF.